This is a list of T cell receptor beta chains from one sample in a study of cytomegalovirus exposure and HLA in healthy donors. The protocol was immunoSEQ multiplex PCR, while the TCRdb copy is restricted to in-frame clones and leaves out a portion. This sample has some 120,000 clones; roughly four fifths occur once, and the top ten carry 4% to 4.5%. Sequenced: PBMCs. The source of these receptors is a woman between 45 and 65 years old in good health and CMV-seropositive. Each CDR3 is given with its conserved first and last residue. The D gene is left open where the match is weak. Clone size is not always given. Where it is, it says once, few, many or a class for expanded clones.

TGTGCCAGCAGCCCCAGACAGGGAGGAAAACTGTTTTTT	CASSPRQGGKLFF	TRBV7-9	TRBJ1-4	TRBD1	-
TGTGCCAGCTCACCACAAGAGGAAAACTATGGCTACACCTTC	CASSPQEENYGYTF	TRBV18	TRBJ1-2	-	-
TGTGCCAGCAGTTTCGACAGGGGGAATGAAAAACTGTTTTTT	CASSFDRGNEKLFF	TRBV28	TRBJ1-4	TRBD1	few
TGTGCCAGCAGCCTTGCCCGGACAGGGGTGGTCCCCGGGGAGCTGTTTTTT	CASSLARTGVVPGELFF	TRBV7-6	TRBJ2-2	TRBD1	-
TGTGCCAGCAGCTTTCCAATGGGCTCCGGCACTGAAGCTTTCTTT	CASSFPMGSGTEAFF	TRBV5-6	TRBJ1-1	-	-
TGTGCCAGCAGGTGGACAGTAGGCTACGAGCAGTACTTC	CASRWTVGYEQYF	TRBV27	TRBJ2-7	-	once
TGTGCCAGCAGCTTGACTCCTAAGGATGGCTACACCTTC	CASSLTPKDGYTF	TRBV7-2	TRBJ1-2	-	-
TGCAGCGCACAATTAAGACAGGAAGCTTTCTTT	CSAQLRQEAFF	TRBV29-1	TRBJ1-1	-	-
TGTGCCAGCAGCTTAGGACAAGCTATTTACAATGAGCAGTTCTTC	CASSLGQAIYNEQFF	TRBV7-2	TRBJ2-1	-	-
TGTGCCGGATACACAGGCGCAACTAATGAAAAACTGTTTTTT	CAGYTGATNEKLFF	TRBV30	TRBJ1-4	-	-
TGTGCCAGCAGTCCCTGGGATGCGGGACAGCCCCAGCATTTT	CASSPWDAGQPQHF	TRBV28	TRBJ1-5	-	once
TGTGCCGGCGGACAGGGGAACAATCAGCCCCAGCATTTT	CAGGQGNNQPQHF	TRBV2	TRBJ1-5	TRBD1	-
TGTGCCACCAGCAGAGAATTGAACAGGGTCCGTCCGGATTCACCCCTCCACTTT	CATSRELNRVRPDSPLHF	TRBV15	TRBJ1-6	-	-
TGTGCCAGCAGCTTAGTAACAGTCCAAGAGACCCAGTACTTC	CASSLVTVQETQYF	TRBV7-9	TRBJ2-5	-	-
TGCGCCAGCAGCCATGGACTAGCCCTCAATGAGCAGTTCTTC	CASSHGLALNEQFF	TRBV4-3	TRBJ2-1	TRBD2	-
TGTGCCAGCAGCTTAGGCGGGGGAGGCGGTACGCAGTATTTT	CASSLGGGGGTQYF	TRBV7-3	TRBJ2-3	TRBD2	-
TGCGCCAGCAGCTTGGCCTCAGGGGGCCAACTAGCAAGGAGATTGGGTACGCAGTATTTT	CASSLASGGQLARRLGTQYF	TRBV5-1	TRBJ2-3	TRBD1	-
TGTGCCAGCAGTTTGGGACAGGTAGACGAAAAACTGTTTTTT	CASSLGQVDEKLFF	TRBV7-2	TRBJ1-4	TRBD1	-
TGTGCCAGCAGCTGGGCGACAGGGGGATACACCGGGGAGCTGTTTTTT	CASSWATGGYTGELFF	TRBV5-6	TRBJ2-2	TRBD1	-
TGCGCCAGCAGCTTGGAAGGGACAGGGTGGGAGACCCAGTACTTC	CASSLEGTGWETQYF	TRBV5-1	TRBJ2-5	TRBD1	once
TGTGCCAGCAGCTCGGGACAGACAAATTCACCCCTCCACTTT	CASSSGQTNSPLHF	TRBV7-9	TRBJ1-6	TRBD1	-
TGCGCCAGCAGCTCCGGGGGGGTAGCGGATACGCAGTATTTT	CASSSGGVADTQYF	TRBV5-1	TRBJ2-3	TRBD2	few
TGTGCCAGCAGGGCCCCGGGACAGGGAGGGTATGGCTACACCTTC	CASRAPGQGGYGYTF	TRBV6-5	TRBJ1-2	TRBD1	-
TGTGCCAGCAGCTTATGGGGGGATCGAGGCGAGCAGTACTTC	CASSLWGDRGEQYF	TRBV13	TRBJ2-7	-	-
TGTGCCAGCACAGGACAGGGGCCTAATGTCTATGGCTACACCTTC	CASTGQGPNVYGYTF	TRBV2	TRBJ1-2	TRBD1	-
TGTGCCAGCTCCCACCCCAGGGACTCTGGAAACACCATATATTTT	CASSHPRDSGNTIYF	TRBV18	TRBJ1-3	-	-
TGCGCCAGCAGCCAAGAATATAGGGGGTCCTACGAGCAGTACTTC	CASSQEYRGSYEQYF	TRBV4-3	TRBJ2-7	-	-
TGTGCCAGCAGGGCAGGGGCCAAAAACATTCAGTACTTC	CASRAGAKNIQYF	TRBV28	TRBJ2-4	-	-
TGTGCCAGCAGCAAAGCAGGGGGGTCCTACAATGAGCAGTTCTTC	CASSKAGGSYNEQFF	TRBV7-7	TRBJ2-1	-	few
TGTGCCAGCAGCTATGGACAGGGAGAAGAGACCCAGTACTTC	CASSYGQGEETQYF	TRBV5-8	TRBJ2-5	TRBD1	-
TGTGCCATCAGTGACAGATCCAAATATGATATGAACACTGAAGCTTTCTTT	CAISDRSKYDMNTEAFF	TRBV10-3	TRBJ1-1	-	-
TGTGCCAGCTCGTCTAGCACAGATACGCAGTATTTT	CASSSSTDTQYF	TRBV18	TRBJ2-3	-	-
TGCGCCAGCAGCTGGACAGGGACGTCTGGCTACACCTTC	CASSWTGTSGYTF	TRBV5-1	TRBJ1-2	TRBD1	few
TGCGCCAGCAGCTTGGGACATACAGGGGGGGCCTATGGCTACACCTTC	CASSLGHTGGAYGYTF	TRBV5-1	TRBJ1-2	TRBD1	-
TGTGCCAGCAGCCCCCGGACAGTTTTGTCGTCCGCAGATACGCAGTATTTT	CASSPRTVLSSADTQYF	TRBV9	TRBJ2-3	-	-
TGTGCCTGGGAAACACAGGGCGGTCAGCCCCAGCATTTT	CAWETQGGQPQHF	TRBV30	TRBJ1-5	-	few
TGCGCCAGCAGCCAAATAGGACAGGGTGGAAACACCATATATTTT	CASSQIGQGGNTIYF	TRBV4-1	TRBJ1-3	TRBD1	once
TGTGCCAGCGGCATAGTGGGGACTGATGGCTACACCTTC	CASGIVGTDGYTF	TRBV28	TRBJ1-2	-	-
TGCAGCGCTTTGGGTAGCGGTTACGAGCAGTACTTC	CSALGSGYEQYF	TRBV29-1	TRBJ2-7	-	-
TGTGCCAGCAGTGATCAGGGGGTGAACACTGAAGCTTTCTTT	CASSDQGVNTEAFF	TRBV6-1	TRBJ1-1	TRBD1	-
TGTGCCAGCAGCGGGGGCGCCTCAGATACGCAGTATTTT	CASSGGASDTQYF	TRBV5-4	TRBJ2-3	-	few
TGTGCCAGCAGTTTAATTTCGAAGGACAGGGCCTACAATGAGCAGTTCTTC	CASSLISKDRAYNEQFF	TRBV28	TRBJ2-1	TRBD1	-